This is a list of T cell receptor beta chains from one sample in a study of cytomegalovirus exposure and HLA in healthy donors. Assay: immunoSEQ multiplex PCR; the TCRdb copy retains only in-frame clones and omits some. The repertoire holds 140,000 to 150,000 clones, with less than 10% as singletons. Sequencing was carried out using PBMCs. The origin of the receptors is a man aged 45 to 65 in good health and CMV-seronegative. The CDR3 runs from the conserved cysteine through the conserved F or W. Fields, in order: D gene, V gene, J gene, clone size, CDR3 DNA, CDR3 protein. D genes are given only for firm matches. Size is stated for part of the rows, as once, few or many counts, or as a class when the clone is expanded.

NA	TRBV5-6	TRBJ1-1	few	TGTGCCAGCAGCTTGTTACAGGGTAGCACTGAAGCTTTCTTT	CASSLLQGSTEAFF
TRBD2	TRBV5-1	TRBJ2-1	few	TGCGCCAGCAGCCCTGGACTAGCGGGAGATAATGAGCAGTTCTTC	CASSPGLAGDNEQFF
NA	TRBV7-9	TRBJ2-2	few	TGTGCCAGCAGCTTAGGAGTCTGGGAGCTGTTTTTT	CASSLGVWELFF
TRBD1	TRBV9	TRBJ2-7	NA	TGTGCCATTGGGACAGGCCCCTACGAGCAGTACTTC	CAIGTGPYEQYF
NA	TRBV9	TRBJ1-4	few	TGTGCCAGCAGCTCCCGGGTGGGGGCGTATGAAAAACTGTTTTTT	CASSSRVGAYEKLFF
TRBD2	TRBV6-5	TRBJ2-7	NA	TGTGCCAGCAGTTACTCCGCTAGCGGGCTTGGGGAGCAGTACTTC	CASSYSASGLGEQYF
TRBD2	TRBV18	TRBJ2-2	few	TGTGCCAGCTCACCTCGGGCGGGAGGGCCGGGCACCGGGGAGCTGTTTTTT	CASSPRAGGPGTGELFF
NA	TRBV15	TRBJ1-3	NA	TGTGCCACCAGCAGGAGGGAGTCTGGAAACACCATATATTTT	CATSRRESGNTIYF
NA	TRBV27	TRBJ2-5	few	TGTGCCAGCAGAAGGGGAAAACAAGAGACCCAGTACTTC	CASRRGKQETQYF
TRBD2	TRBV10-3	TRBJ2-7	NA	TGTGCCATCAGTGAGTCTGCTAGCGGGAGTGCAGGCGAGCAGTACTTC	CAISESASGSAGEQYF
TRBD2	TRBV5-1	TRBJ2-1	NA	TGCGCCAGCAGCTTTTCGGGGGGGATTGGCAATGAGCAGTTCTTC	CASSFSGGIGNEQFF
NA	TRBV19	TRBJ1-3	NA	TGTGCCAGTAGTATCAGAGGGAAAGGTCGTACTGGAAACACCATATATTTT	CASSIRGKGRTGNTIYF
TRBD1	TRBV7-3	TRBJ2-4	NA	TGTGCCAGCAGCTCGGGACAGGGTGGAAACATTCAGTACTTC	CASSSGQGGNIQYF
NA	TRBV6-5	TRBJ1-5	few	TGTGCCAGTCGGACAGACAATAGCAATCAGCCCCAGCATTTT	CASRTDNSNQPQHF
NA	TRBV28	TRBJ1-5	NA	TGTGCCAGCAGTTCGGATCAGCCCCAGCATTTT	CASSSDQPQHF
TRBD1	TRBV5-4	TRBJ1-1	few	TGTGCCAGCAGCCTGTCCCGGGACAGGTCGAAGAACACTGAAGCTTTCTTT	CASSLSRDRSKNTEAFF
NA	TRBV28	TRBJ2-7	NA	TGTGCCAGCAGTTTTAGGAACAGGGGAGGCCAAGAGCAGTACTTC	CASSFRNRGGQEQYF
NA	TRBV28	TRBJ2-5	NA	TGTGCCAGCAGGGTGACAGGATTTACTCAAGAGACCCAGTACTTC	CASRVTGFTQETQYF
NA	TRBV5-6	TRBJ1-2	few	TGTGCCAGCAGCTTGGAGTTTGGGCAGTCTAACTATGGCTACACCTTC	CASSLEFGQSNYGYTF
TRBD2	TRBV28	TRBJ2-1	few	TGTGCCAGCAGCCCGGCCGGGACTAGCGGTCCGGAGGAGCAGTTCTTC	CASSPAGTSGPEEQFF
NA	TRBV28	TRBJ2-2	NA	TGTGCCAGCACATCAGCTGGCAGGGGGAACACCGGGGAGCTGTTTTTT	CASTSAGRGNTGELFF
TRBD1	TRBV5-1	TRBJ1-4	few	TGCGCCAGCAGTTTAACAGGGGGAAATAATGAAAAACTGTTTTTT	CASSLTGGNNEKLFF
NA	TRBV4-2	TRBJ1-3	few	TGTGCCAGCAGCCAAGGGACAGCCCAAAGGGCTGGAAACACCATATATTTT	CASSQGTAQRAGNTIYF
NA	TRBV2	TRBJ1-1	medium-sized	TGTGCCAGCACCTCTGGGGCGGGGAATGGTGAAGCTTTCTTT	CASTSGAGNGEAFF
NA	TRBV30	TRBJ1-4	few	TGTGCCTGGAGTGGTCGCAGGAGGAATGAAAAACTGTTTTTT	CAWSGRRRNEKLFF
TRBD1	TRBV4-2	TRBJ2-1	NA	TGTGCCAGCAGCCACCGACAGGGGACATACAATGAGCAGTTCTTC	CASSHRQGTYNEQFF
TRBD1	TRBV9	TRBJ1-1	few	TGTGCCAGCAGCTCCCAGGGGGGGAACACTGAAGCTTTCTTT	CASSSQGGNTEAFF
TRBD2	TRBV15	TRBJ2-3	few	TGTGCCACCAGCAAGGGACTAGCGGGAGGAACAGATACGCAGTATTTT	CATSKGLAGGTDTQYF
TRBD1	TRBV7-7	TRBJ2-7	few	TGTGCCAGCAGCTTACGGACAGGGGGGTCCTACGAGCAGTACTTC	CASSLRTGGSYEQYF
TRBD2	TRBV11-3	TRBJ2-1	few	TGTGCCAGCAGCTTAGAAAGCGGGATCCATGAGCAGTTCTTC	CASSLESGIHEQFF
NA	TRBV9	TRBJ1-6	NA	TGTGCCAGCAGCTACTCCCAGGGCGAGAATTCACCCCTCCACTTT	CASSYSQGENSPLHF
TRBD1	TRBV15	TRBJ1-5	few	TGTGCCACCAGCAGAGATTACAGGGGAAACAATCAGCCCCAGCATTTT	CATSRDYRGNNQPQHF
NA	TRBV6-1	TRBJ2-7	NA	TGTGCCAGCAGCGAGGGCTTTCGGTACTTC	CASSEGFRYF
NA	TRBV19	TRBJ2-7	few	TGTGCCAGTAGTATAGGATCGGTACGGGGCTACGAGCAGTACTTC	CASSIGSVRGYEQYF
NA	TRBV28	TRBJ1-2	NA	TGTGCCAGCAGTTTCGGGCAGGGGTATGGCTACACCTTC	CASSFGQGYGYTF
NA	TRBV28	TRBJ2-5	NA	TGTGCCACACACAAGTTCCAAGAGACCCAGTACTTC	CATHKFQETQYF
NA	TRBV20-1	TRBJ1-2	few	TGCAGTGCTACTGAACAGTTTTACACCTTC	CSATEQFYTF
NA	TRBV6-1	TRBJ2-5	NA	TGTGCCAGCAGTGAAGAAGCAGGGCGAAAACAAGAGACCCAGTACTTC	CASSEEAGRKQETQYF
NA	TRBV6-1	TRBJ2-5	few	TGTGCCACGGACAGAACCGGGGAGACCCAGTACTTC	CATDRTGETQYF
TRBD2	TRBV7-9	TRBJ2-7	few	TGTGCCAGCAGCTTACCTCGGGGGGGGAGCTCCTACGAGCAGTACTTC	CASSLPRGGSSYEQYF